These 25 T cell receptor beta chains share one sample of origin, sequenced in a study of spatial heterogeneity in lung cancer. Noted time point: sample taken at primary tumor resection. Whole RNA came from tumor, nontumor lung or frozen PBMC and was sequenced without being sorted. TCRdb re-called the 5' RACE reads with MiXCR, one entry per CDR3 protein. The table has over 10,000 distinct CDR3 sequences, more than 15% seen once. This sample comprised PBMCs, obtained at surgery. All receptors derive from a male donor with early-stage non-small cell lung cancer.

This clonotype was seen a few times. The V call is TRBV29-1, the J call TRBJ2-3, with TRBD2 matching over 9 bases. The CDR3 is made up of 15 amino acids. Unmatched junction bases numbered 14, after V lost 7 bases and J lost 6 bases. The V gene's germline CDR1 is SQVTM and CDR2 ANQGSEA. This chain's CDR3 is CSGGIAGADQDTQYF. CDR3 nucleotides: TGCAGCGGGGGAATAGCGGGAGCGGATCAGGATACGCAGTATTTT.

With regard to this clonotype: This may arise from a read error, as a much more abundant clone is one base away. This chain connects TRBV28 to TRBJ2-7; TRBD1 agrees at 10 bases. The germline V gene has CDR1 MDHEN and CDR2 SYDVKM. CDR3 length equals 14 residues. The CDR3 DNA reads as TGTGTCAGCAGTACCGGGACAGGGGTCAACGAGCAGTACTTC. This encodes CVSSTGTGVNEQYF.

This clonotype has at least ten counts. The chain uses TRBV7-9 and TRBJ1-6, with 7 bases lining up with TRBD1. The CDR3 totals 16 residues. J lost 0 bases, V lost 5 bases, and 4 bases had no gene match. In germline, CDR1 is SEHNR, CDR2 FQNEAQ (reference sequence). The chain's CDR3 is CASSGGQSSYNSPLHF. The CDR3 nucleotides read TGTGCCAGCAGCGGGGGACAGAGCTCCTATAATTCACCCCTCCACTTT.

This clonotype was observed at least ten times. In DNA form, the CDR3 reads TGTGCCAGCTCACCAGGGCAGAACACTGAAGCTTTCTTT. Translating it yields CASSPGQNTEAFF. The chain joins TRBV18 to TRBJ1-1; D not resolved. The CDR3 spans 13 residues. Trimming pared 2 bases from V and 1 base from J, leaving 5 bases between. Looked up from germline, CDR1 is KGHSH and CDR2 is LQKENI.

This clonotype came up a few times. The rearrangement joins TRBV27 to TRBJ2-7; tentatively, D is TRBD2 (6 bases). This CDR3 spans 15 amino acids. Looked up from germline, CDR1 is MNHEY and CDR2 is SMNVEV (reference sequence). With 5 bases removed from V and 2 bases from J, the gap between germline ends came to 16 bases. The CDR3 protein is CASSASRDSTYEQYF. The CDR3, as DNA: TGTGCCAGCAGTGCCAGCCGGGACTCTACCTACGAGCAGTACTTC.

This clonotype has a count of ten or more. The CDR3 DNA sequence: TGTGCCAGCAGTTACGGACAGGATTGGGATGGCTACACCTTC. It translates to CASSYGQDWDGYTF. The rearrangement joins TRBV6-5 to TRBJ1-2, with 7 bases matching TRBD1. Losses at the gene ends were 2 bases for V and 6 bases for J; bases not matched to a gene: 6. This CDR3 spans 14 amino acids. Germline V gene sequence: CDR1 MNHEY, CDR2 SVGAGI.

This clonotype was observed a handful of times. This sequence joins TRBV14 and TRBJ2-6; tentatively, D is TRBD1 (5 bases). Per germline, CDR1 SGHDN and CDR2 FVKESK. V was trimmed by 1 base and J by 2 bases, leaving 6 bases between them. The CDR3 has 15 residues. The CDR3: CASSQVTAGANVLTF. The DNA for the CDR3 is TGTGCCAGCAGCCAAGTGACAGCTGGGGCCAACGTCCTGACTTTC.

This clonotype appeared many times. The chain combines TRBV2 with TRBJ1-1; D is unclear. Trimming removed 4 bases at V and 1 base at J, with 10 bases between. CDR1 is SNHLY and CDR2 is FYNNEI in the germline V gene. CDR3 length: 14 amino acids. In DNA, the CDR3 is TGTGCCAGCAGTGGAGTCTACAGGAACACTGAAGCTTTCTTT. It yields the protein CASSGVYRNTEAFF. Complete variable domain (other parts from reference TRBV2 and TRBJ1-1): EPEVTQTPSHQVTQMGQEVILRCVPISNHLYFYWYRQILGQKVEFLVSFYNNEISEKSEIFDDQFSVERPDGSNFTLKIRSTKLEDSAMYFCASSGVYRNTEAFFGQGTRLTVV.

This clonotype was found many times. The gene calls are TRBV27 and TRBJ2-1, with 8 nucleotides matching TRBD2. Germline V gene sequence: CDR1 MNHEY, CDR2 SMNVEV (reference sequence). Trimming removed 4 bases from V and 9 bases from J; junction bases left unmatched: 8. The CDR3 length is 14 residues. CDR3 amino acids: CASSWGLDLGEQFF. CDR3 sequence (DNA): TGTGCCAGCAGTTGGGGACTAGACCTCGGTGAGCAGTTCTTC.

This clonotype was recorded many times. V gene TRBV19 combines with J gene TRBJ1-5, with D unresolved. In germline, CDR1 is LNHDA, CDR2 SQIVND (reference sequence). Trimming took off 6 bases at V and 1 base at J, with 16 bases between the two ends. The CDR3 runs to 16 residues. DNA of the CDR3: TGTGCCAGTAGCATCAGCCCGGGGAGAAGCAATCAGCCCCAGCATTTT. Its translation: CASSISPGRSNQPQHF.

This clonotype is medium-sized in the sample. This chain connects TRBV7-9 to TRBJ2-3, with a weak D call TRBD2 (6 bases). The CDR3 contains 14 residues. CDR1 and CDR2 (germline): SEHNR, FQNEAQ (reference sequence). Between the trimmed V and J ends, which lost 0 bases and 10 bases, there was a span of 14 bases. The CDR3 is CASSLALLAQAQYF. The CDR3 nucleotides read TGTGCCAGCAGCTTAGCGCTCCTAGCGCAGGCGCAGTATTTT. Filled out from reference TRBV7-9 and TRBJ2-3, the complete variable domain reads DTGVSQNPRHKITKRGQNVTFRCDPISEHNRLYWYRQTLGQGPEFLTYFQNEAQLEKSRLLSDRFSAERPKGSFSTLEIQRTEQGDSAMYLCASSLALLAQAQYFGPGTRLTVL.

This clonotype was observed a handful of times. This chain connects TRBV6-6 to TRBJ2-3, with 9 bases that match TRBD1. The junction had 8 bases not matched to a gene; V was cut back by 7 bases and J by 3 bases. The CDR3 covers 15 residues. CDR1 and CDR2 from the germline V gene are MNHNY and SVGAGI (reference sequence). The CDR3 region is CASNLGQGRTDTQYF. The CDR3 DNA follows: TGTGCCAGCAATCTAGGACAGGGGAGGACAGATACGCAGTATTTT.

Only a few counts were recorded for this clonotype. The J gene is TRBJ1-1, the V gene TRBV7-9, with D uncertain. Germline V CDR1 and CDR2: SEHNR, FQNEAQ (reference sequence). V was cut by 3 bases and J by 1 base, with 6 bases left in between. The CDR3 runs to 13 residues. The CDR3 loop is CASSFVRNTEAFF. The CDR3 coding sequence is TGTGCCAGCAGCTTTGTCCGGAACACTGAAGCTTTCTTT. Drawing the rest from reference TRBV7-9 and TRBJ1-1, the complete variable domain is DTGVSQNPRHKITKRGQNVTFRCDPISEHNRLYWYRQTLGQGPEFLTYFQNEAQLEKSRLLSDRFSAERPKGSFSTLEIQRTEQGDSAMYLCASSFVRNTEAFFGQGTRLTVV.

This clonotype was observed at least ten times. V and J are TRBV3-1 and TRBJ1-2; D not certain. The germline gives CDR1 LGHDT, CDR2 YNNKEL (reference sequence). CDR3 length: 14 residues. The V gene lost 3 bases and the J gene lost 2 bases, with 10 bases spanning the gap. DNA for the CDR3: TGTGCCAGCAGCCATGCAGCTCAAAACTATGGCTACACCTTC. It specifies CASSHAAQNYGYTF.

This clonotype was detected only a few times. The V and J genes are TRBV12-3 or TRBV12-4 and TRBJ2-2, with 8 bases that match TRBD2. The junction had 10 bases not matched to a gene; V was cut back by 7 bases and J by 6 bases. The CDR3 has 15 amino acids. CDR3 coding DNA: TGTGCCAGCAATGCGGCGGGGGGCAGGGCCGGGGAGCTGTTTTTT. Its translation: CASNAAGGRAGELFF.

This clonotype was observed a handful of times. CDR3 sequence (DNA): TGTGCCAGCAGCCCAAGGGACATCTACAGCCAAGAGACCCAGTACTTC. Translating gives CASSPRDIYSQETQYF. The rearrangement links TRBV7-8 to TRBJ2-5; tentative D call: TRBD1 (6 bases). The CDR3 extends over 16 amino acids. Germline V gene lookup returns CDR1 SGHVS and CDR2 FQNEAQ. The V end was cut by 5 bases, the J end by 1 base, with 17 bases between.

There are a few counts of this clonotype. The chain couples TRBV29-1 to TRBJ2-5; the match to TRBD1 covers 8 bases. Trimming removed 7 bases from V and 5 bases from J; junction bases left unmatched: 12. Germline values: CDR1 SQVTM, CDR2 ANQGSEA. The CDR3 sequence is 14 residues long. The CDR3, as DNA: TGCAGCGCCGGAGGTGGGCAGGGGGCGGAGACCCAGTACTTC. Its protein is CSAGGGQGAETQYF. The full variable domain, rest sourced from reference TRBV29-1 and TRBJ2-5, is SAVISQKPSRDICQRGTSLTIQCQVDSQVTMMFWYRQQPGQSLTLIATANQGSEATYESGFVIDKFPISRPNLTFSTLTVSNMSPEDSSIYLCSAGGGQGAETQYFGPGTRLLVL.

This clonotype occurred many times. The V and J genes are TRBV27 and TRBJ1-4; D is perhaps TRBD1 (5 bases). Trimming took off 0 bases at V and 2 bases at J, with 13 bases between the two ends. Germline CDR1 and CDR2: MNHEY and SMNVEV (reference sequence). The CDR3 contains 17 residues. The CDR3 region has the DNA TGTGCCAGCAGTTTATCGGGGGTAGTGAGCACTAATGAAAAACTGTTTTTT. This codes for CASSLSGVVSTNEKLFF.

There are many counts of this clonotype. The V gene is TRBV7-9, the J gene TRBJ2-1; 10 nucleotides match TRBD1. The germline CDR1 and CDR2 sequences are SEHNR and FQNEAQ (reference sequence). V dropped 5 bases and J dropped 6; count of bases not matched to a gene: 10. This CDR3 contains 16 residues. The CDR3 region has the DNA TGTGCCAGCAGCCCGACCGGGACAGGGGATCCCAATGAGCAGTTCTTC. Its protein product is CASSPTGTGDPNEQFF.

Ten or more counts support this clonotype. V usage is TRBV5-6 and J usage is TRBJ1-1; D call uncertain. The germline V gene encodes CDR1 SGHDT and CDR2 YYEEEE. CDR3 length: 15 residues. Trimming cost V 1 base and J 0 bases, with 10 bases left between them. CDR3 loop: CASSLKGRVNTEAFF. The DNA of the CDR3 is TGTGCCAGCAGCTTGAAGGGTAGGGTGAACACTGAAGCTTTCTTT. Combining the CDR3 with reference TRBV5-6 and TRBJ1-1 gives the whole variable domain DAGVTQSPTHLIKTRGQQVTLRCSPKSGHDTVSWYQQALGQGPQFIFQYYEEEERQRGNFPDRFSGHQFPNYSSELNVNALLLGDSALYLCASSLKGRVNTEAFFGQGTRLTVV.

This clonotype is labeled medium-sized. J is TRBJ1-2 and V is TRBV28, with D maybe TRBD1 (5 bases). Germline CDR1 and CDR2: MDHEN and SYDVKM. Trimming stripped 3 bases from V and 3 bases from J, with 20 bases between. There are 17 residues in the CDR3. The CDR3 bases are TGTGCCAGCAGTTTCTTTAGGAAGGGGCTACCCTACTATGGCTACACCTTC. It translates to CASSFFRKGLPYYGYTF.

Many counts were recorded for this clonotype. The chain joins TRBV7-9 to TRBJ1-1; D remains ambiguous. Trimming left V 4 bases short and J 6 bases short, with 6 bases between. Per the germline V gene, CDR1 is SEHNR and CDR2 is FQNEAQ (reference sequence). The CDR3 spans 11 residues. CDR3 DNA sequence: TGTGCCAGCAGCTCTGGATCTGAAGCTTTCTTT. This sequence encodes CASSSGSEAFF.

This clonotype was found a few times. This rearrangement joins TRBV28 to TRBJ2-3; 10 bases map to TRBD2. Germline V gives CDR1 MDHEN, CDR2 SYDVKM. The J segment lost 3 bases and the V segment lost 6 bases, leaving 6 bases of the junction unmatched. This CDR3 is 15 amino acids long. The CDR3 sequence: CASRLAGRRTDTQYF. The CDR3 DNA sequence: TGTGCCAGCAGACTAGCGGGACGTCGTACAGATACGCAGTATTTT.

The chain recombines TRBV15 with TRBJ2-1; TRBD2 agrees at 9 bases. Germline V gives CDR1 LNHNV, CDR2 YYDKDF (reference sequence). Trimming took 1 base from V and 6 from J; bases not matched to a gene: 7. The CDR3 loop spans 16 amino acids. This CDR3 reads CATSRAPRGGRNEQFF. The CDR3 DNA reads TGTGCCACCAGCAGAGCCCCGCGGGGGGGTCGCAATGAGCAGTTCTTC.

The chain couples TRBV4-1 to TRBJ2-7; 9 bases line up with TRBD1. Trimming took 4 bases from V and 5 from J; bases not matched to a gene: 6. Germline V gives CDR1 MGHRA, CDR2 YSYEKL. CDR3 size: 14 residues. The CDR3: CASSPGQGRDEQYF. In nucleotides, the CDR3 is TGCGCCAGCAGCCCGGGACAGGGAAGGGACGAGCAGTACTTC.